Detailed here is one T cell receptor (beta chain). No antigen is known for it. The CDR3 runs to 16 residues. Between the trimmed V and J ends, which lost 0 bases and 6 bases, there was a span of 17 bases. Germline-derived CDR1 and CDR2 are SGHDN and FVKESK. Repertoires were generated with immunoSEQ multiplex PCR, while TCRdb's copy carries only in-frame clones and drops some. The sample shows tens of thousands of clones, 91% of them seen only once. The data were obtained in a study of graft-versus-host responses after intestinal transplantation. Sample: unstimulated CD4+ T cells sorted from spleen or lymph node cells, taken before intestinal transplant. The TCR comes from a human donor who received an intestinal transplant. V gene TRBV14 combines with J gene TRBJ1-2; maybe TRBD1 (6 bases). The CDR3 DNA is TGTGCCAGCAGCCAAGATCTGGCGGGGGGCGGGAATGGCTACACCTTC. Protein sequence: CASSQDLAGGGNGYTF.